This TCR beta chain appears in the sequencing data of a study of long-term antiretroviral therapy in people with HIV. In this sample, this clone turned up a few times. The United States was where all participants with HIV were treated. Held in samples before DNA extraction were about 0.9-11 million cryopreserved PBMC. CDR3 length: 17 amino acids. They ran version v3.0 of the immunoSEQ assay at survey level. Sequencing targeted about 35,000-50,000 T-cell genomes per sample. Sequenced by immunoSEQ multiplex PCR; TCRdb stores in-frame clones only, minus some. The sample has 30,000 to 45,000 clones, about 80% seen once; the top ten hold approximately 5.5%.

Source: unsorted PBMCs, taken 3.4 years after starting antiretroviral therapy. The rearrangement links TRBV12-2 to TRBJ2-7; the D call TRBD2 from the table was never checked on the DNA. TRBV12-2 has pseudogene status. The sequence derives from a man aged 25-45 years with HIV. The chain's CDR3 is CASREIGLAGGPYEQYF. CDR3 coding DNA: TGTGCAAGTCGCGAAATAGGACTAGCGGGGGGCCCCTACGAGCAGTACTTC.